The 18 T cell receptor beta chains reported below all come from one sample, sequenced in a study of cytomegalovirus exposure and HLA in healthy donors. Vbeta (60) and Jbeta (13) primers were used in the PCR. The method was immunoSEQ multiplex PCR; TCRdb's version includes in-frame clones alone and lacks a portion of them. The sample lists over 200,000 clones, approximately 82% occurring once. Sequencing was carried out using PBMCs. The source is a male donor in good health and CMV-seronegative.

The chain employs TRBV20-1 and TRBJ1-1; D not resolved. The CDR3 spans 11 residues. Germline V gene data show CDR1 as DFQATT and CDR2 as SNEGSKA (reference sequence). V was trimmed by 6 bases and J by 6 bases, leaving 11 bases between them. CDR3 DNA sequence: TGCAGTGCCCCAGGTGAGCCTGAAGCTTTCTTT. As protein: CSAPGEPEAFF.

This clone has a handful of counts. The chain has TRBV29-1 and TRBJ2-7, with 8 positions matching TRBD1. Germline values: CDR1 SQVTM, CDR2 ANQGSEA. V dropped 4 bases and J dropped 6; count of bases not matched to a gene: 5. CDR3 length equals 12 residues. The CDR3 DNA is TGCAGCGTTGGGGGACAGGTTACCGAGCAGTACTTC. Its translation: CSVGGQVTEQYF.

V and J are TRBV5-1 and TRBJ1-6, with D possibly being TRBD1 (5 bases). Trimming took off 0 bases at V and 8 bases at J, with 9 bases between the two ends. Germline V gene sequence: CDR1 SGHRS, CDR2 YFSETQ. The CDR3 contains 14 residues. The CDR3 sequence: CASSLGQRYSPLHF. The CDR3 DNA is TGCGCCAGCAGCTTGGGACAGCGTTATTCACCCCTCCACTTT.

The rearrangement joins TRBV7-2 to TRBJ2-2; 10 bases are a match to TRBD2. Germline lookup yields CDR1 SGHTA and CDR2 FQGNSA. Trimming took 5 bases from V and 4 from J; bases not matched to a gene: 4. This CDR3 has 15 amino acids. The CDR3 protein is CASSPSGSGTGELFF. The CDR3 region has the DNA TGTGCCAGCAGCCCTAGCGGGAGTGGCACCGGGGAGCTGTTTTTT.

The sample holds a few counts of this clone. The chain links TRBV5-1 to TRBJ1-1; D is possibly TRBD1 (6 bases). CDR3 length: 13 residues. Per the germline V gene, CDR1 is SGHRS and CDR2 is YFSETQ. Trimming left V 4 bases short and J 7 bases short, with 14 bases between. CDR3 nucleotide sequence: TGCGCCAGCAGCCAAGGGGGGGCCGGTGAAGCTTTCTTT. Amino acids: CASSQGGAGEAFF.

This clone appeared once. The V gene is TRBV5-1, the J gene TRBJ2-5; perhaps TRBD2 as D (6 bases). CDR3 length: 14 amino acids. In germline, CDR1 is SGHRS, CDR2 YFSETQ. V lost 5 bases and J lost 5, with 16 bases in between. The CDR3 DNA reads TGCGCCAGCAGGCGGGAACAGTCTTCGGAGACCCAGTACTTC. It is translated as CASRREQSSETQYF.

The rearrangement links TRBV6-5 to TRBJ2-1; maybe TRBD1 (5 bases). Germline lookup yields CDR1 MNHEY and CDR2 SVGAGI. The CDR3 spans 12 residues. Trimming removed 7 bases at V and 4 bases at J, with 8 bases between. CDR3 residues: CASKGLYNEQFF. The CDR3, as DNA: TGTGCCAGCAAGGGGTTATACAATGAGCAGTTCTTC.

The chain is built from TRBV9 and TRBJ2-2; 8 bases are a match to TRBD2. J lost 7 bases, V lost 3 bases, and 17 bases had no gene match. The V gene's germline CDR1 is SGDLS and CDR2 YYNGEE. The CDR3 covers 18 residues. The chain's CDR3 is CASSDVPRLGLGGGELFF. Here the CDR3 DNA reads TGTGCCAGCAGCGATGTCCCTCGACTGGGACTAGGTGGCGGGGAGCTGTTTTTT.

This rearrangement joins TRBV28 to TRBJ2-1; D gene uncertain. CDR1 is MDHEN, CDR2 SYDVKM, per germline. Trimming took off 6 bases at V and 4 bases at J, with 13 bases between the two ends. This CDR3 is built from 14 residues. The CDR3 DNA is TGTGCCAGCAGCACGCCGGGTCCATACAATGAGCAGTTCTTC. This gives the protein CASSTPGPYNEQFF. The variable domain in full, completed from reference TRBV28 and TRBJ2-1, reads DVKVTQSSRYLVKRTGEKVFLECVQDMDHENMFWYRQDPGLGLRLIYFSYDVKMKEKGDIPEGYSVSREKKERFSLILESASTNQTSMYLCASSTPGPYNEQFFGPGTRLTVL.

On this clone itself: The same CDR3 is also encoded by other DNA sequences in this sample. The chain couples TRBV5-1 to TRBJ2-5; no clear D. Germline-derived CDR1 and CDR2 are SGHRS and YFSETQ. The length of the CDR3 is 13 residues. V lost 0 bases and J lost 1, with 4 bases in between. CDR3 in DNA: TGCGCCAGCAGCTTGGGGGCCCAAGAGACCCAGTACTTC. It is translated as CASSLGAQETQYF.

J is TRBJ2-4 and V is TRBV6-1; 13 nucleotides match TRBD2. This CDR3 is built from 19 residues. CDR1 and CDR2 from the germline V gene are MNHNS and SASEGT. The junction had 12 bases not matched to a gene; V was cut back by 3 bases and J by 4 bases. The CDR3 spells CASSDTGLAGARGKNIQYF. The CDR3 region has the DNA TGTGCCAGCAGTGACACTGGACTAGCGGGAGCCAGGGGAAAAAACATTCAGTACTTC.

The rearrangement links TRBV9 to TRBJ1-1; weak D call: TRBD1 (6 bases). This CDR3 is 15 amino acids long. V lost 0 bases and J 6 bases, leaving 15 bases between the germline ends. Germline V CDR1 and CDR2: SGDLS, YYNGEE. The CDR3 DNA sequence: TGTGCCAGCAGCGTAGTTCAGGGGCGAACGGCTGAAGCTTTCTTT. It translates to CASSVVQGRTAEAFF.

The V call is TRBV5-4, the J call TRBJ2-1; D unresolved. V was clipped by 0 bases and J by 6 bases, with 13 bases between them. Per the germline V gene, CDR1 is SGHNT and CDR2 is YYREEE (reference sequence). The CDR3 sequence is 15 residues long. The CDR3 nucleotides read TGTGCCAGCAGCTTGGGAACGGTCTCGATCAATGAGCAGTTCTTC. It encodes CASSLGTVSINEQFF. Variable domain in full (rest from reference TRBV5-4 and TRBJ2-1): ETGVTQSPTHLIKTRGQQVTLRCSSQSGHNTVSWYQQALGQGPQFIFQYYREEENGRGNFPPRFSGLQFPNYSSELNVNALELDDSALYLCASSLGTVSINEQFFGPGTRLTVL.

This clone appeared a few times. DNA for the CDR3: TGTGCCAGCAGCCCAGTGGCAGGGGCAATCTCTGGAAACACCATATATTTT. It yields the protein CASSPVAGAISGNTIYF. The gene calls are TRBV11-2 and TRBJ1-3; the D gene is possibly TRBD1 (6 bases). The germline V gene has CDR1 SGHAT and CDR2 FQNNGV. Trimming shortened V by 5 bases and J by 0 bases, and 17 bases separated the two germline ends. The CDR3 is made up of 17 amino acids.

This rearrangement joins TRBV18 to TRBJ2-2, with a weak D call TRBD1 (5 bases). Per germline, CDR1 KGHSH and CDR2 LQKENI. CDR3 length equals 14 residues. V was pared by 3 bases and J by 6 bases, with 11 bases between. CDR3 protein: CASSPLDSAGELFF. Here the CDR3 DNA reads TGTGCCAGCTCACCCCTCGACAGCGCCGGGGAGCTGTTTTTT. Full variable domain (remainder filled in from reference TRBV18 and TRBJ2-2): NAGVMQNPRHLVRRRGQEARLRCSPMKGHSHVYWYRQLPEEGLKFMVYLQKENIIDESGMPKERFSAEFPKEGPSILRIQQVVRGDSAAYFCASSPLDSAGELFFGEGSRLTVL.

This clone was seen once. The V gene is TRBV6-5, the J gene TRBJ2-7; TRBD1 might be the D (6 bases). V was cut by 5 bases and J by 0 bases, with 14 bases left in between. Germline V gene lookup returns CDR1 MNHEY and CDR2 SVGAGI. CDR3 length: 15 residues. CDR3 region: CASSSPGHLSYEQYF. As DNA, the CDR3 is TGTGCCAGCAGTAGCCCGGGACACCTCTCCTACGAGCAGTACTTC.

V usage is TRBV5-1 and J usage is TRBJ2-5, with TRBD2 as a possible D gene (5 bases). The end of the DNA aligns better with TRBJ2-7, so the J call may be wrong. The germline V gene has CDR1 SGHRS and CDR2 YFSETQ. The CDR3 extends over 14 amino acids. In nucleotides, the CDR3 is TGCGCCAGCAGCTCCGGACTGGTAACATACGAGCAGTACTTC. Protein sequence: CASSSGLVTYEQYF.

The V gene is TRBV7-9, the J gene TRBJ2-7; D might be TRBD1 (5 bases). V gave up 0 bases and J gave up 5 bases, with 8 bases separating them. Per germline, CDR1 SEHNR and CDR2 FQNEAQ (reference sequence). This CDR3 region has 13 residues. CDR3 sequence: CASSLAGANEQYF. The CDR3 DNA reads TGTGCCAGCAGCTTAGCAGGGGCCAACGAGCAGTACTTC.